These 27 T cell receptor beta chains were all obtained from the same sample, sequenced in a study of blood T cell repertoires in COVID-19. Sequenced by immunoSEQ multiplex PCR; TCRdb stores in-frame clones only, minus some. Of approximately 350,000 clones in the sample, around 83% were seen once. The specimen was peripheral blood. These receptors originate from a man aged 25 to 40 with active or convalescent COVID-19.

V gene TRBV29-1 combines with J gene TRBJ1-2, with TRBD1 matching over 8 bases. The CDR3 length is 13 residues. After removal of 7 bases from V and 2 bases from J, the junction contained 6 bases not matched to a gene. From germline, CDR1 is SQVTM and CDR2 ANQGSEA. As DNA, the CDR3 is TGCAGCGCCCGACAGGGGATAAACTATGGCTACACCTTC. Translation gives CSARQGINYGYTF.

This sequence joins TRBV29-1 and TRBJ1-1; tentative D call: TRBD1 (5 bases). The germline gives CDR1 SQVTM, CDR2 ANQGSEA. V was cut by 6 bases and J by 4 bases, with 15 bases left in between. The CDR3 is 13 amino acids. The CDR3 DNA reads as TGCAGCGTGAGGTGGGGAAGGGGCACTGAAGCTTTCTTT. Protein sequence: CSVRWGRGTEAFF. Full variable domain (rest looked up from reference TRBV29-1 and TRBJ1-1): SAVISQKPSRDICQRGTSLTIQCQVDSQVTMMFWYRQQPGQSLTLIATANQGSEATYESGFVIDKFPISRPNLTFSTLTVSNMSPEDSSIYLCSVRWGRGTEAFFGQGTRLTVV.

The chain combines TRBV19 with TRBJ1-5; TRBD1 aligns across 8 bases. The CDR3 spans 15 residues. Germline values: CDR1 LNHDA, CDR2 SQIVND (reference sequence). V lost 3 bases to trimming and J lost 7 bases; unmatched junction nucleotides: 8. CDR3 nucleotides: TGTGCCAGTAGTATCATACACAGGGGGAAACAGCCCCAGCATTTT. Its translation is CASSIIHRGKQPQHF.

The chain links TRBV6-2 or TRBV6-3 to TRBJ2-7, with a tentative D call TRBD2 (5 bases). Germline CDR1 reads MNHEY; CDR2 reads SVGEGT. The V end lost 2 bases, the J end lost 3 bases, and 5 bases lay between the germline ends. This CDR3 comprises 12 residues. CDR3 protein: CASSYTSYEQYF. The DNA for the CDR3 is TGTGCCAGCAGTTACACTAGCTACGAGCAGTACTTC.

The chain employs TRBV19 and TRBJ2-2; the D gene is possibly TRBD2 (5 bases). The germline V gene has CDR1 LNHDA and CDR2 SQIVND (reference sequence). The ends were cut back, 7 bases at V and 4 bases at J, with 10 bases in the middle. CDR3 length: 13 residues. The CDR3 nucleotides read TGTGCCAGTACCCCGCGGGCCACCGGGGAGCTGTTTTTT. Encoded protein: CASTPRATGELFF.

The chain links TRBV30 to TRBJ1-2; TRBD1 might be the D (6 bases). V lost 1 base and J 4 bases, leaving 13 bases between the germline ends. The CDR3 covers 14 residues. From germline, CDR1 is GTSNPN and CDR2 SVGIG (reference sequence). CDR3 sequence: CAWSELGAGYGYTF. The CDR3 DNA reads as TGTGCCTGGAGTGAGTTGGGGGCGGGCTATGGCTACACCTTC.

The rearrangement uses TRBV2 and TRBJ1-3; weak D call: TRBD1 (6 bases). Looked up from germline, CDR1 is SNHLY and CDR2 is FYNNEI. Deletions cut 6 bases from V and 1 base from J, with 10 bases between. The CDR3 totals 14 residues. CDR3 residues: CASSVGGSGNTIYF. CDR3 DNA sequence: TGTGCCAGCAGCGTAGGGGGTTCTGGAAACACCATATATTTT.

V is TRBV21-1 and J is TRBJ1-1; the D call of TRBD1 is as the table states it, not checked on the DNA. TRBV21-1 is flagged as a pseudogene. This CDR3 is built from 16 residues. CDR3 coding DNA: TGTGCCAGCAGCACCGGGACAGGGGGCGTGAACACTGAAGCTTTCTTT. Translating gives CASSTGTGGVNTEAFF.

V usage is TRBV7-2 and J usage is TRBJ1-5, with a possible D match to TRBD1 (5 bases). The V gene's germline CDR1 is SGHTA and CDR2 FQGNSA. Trimming shortened V by 1 base and J by 5 bases, and 12 bases separated the two germline ends. The CDR3 is made up of 15 amino acids. The CDR3 reads CASSLVVGEDQPQHF. The DNA for the CDR3 is TGTGCCAGCAGCTTAGTGGTAGGGGAAGATCAGCCCCAGCATTTT.

The count of this clone is one. This chain uses TRBV12-3 or TRBV12-4 with TRBJ1-2, with D unresolved. The CDR3 is 11 amino acids. V was trimmed by 5 bases and J by 8 bases, leaving 9 bases between them. The DNA of the CDR3 is TGTGCCAGCAGTCGGGGTCGGGGCTACACCTTC. It specifies CASSRGRGYTF.

This chain uses TRBV19 with TRBJ1-1, with a tentative D call TRBD1 (5 bases). CDR1 LNHDA and CDR2 SQIVND come from the germline V gene (reference sequence). Trimming stripped 3 bases from V and 11 bases from J, with 10 bases between. This CDR3 comprises 11 residues. The DNA of the CDR3 is TGTGCCAGTAGTATCGGGGGGGAGGCTTTCTTT. This encodes CASSIGGEAFF.

The chain joins TRBV5-1 to TRBJ1-4; D is ambiguous. Looked up from germline, CDR1 is SGHRS and CDR2 is YFSETQ. V was shortened by 5 bases and J by 2 bases, with 10 bases between the two germline ends. This CDR3 region has 14 residues. DNA of the CDR3: TGCGCCAGCAGTGCGGGGTCCACTAATGAAAAACTGTTTTTT. Its protein product is CASSAGSTNEKLFF.

The J gene is TRBJ2-3, the V gene TRBV29-1; TRBD2 matches at 8 bases. Trimming cost V 3 bases and J 0 bases; bases outside gene matches: 11. This CDR3 contains 17 residues. The V gene's germline CDR1 is SQVTM and CDR2 ANQGSEA. CDR3 amino acids: CSVDGLRLATSTDTQYF. For the CDR3, the DNA is TGCAGCGTTGACGGTCTGAGACTAGCGACTAGCACAGATACGCAGTATTTT.

The chain uses TRBV4-1 and TRBJ2-1, with 7 bases matching TRBD2. Germline CDR1 and CDR2: MGHRA and YSYEKL. After removal of 1 base from V and 9 bases from J, the junction contained 15 bases not matched to a gene. There are 17 residues in the CDR3. The CDR3 spells CASSQAVGGGAYGEQFF. The CDR3 nucleotides read TGCGCCAGCAGCCAAGCGGTGGGCGGGGGAGCGTATGGTGAGCAGTTCTTC.

This rearrangement joins TRBV5-4 to TRBJ1-3; 8 bases match TRBD1. The CDR3 loop spans 17 amino acids. Germline CDR1 is SGHNT and CDR2 is YYREEE (reference sequence). V shed 0 bases and J 3 bases; nucleotides not matched to a gene: 8. The CDR3 protein is CASSLGAGGPLGNTIYF. The CDR3 nucleotides are TGTGCCAGCAGCTTGGGGGCAGGGGGCCCCCTTGGAAACACCATATATTTT.

In this sample, this clone turned up a few times. The chain uses TRBV5-4 and TRBJ1-4; D gene unclear. This CDR3 comprises 14 residues. Trimming shortened V by 4 bases and J by 6 bases, and 13 bases separated the two germline ends. The germline V gene has CDR1 SGHNT and CDR2 YYREEE (reference sequence). The CDR3 sequence: CASSQDTRHEKLFF. The CDR3 coding sequence is TGTGCCAGCAGCCAAGACACAAGGCATGAAAAACTGTTTTTT.

The chain links TRBV4-1 to TRBJ1-2, with 7 bases lining up with TRBD1. Germline CDR1 MGHRA, CDR2 YSYEKL. CDR3 length: 13 amino acids. V lost 6 bases to trimming and J lost 7 bases; unmatched junction nucleotides: 8. The CDR3 is CASRPGGLGGYTF. CDR3 bases: TGCGCCAGCAGACCAGGGGGTCTTGGTGGCTACACCTTC.

This clone was observed a single time. The chain couples TRBV7-9 to TRBJ2-7, with 7 bases fitting TRBD2. This CDR3 has 13 residues. The V gene end was trimmed by 7 bases and the J gene end by 3 bases; junction bases not matched to a gene: 6. CDR1 and CDR2 (germline): SEHNR, FQNEAQ (reference sequence). The CDR3 is CASKRDGLYEQYF. The CDR3 DNA is TGTGCCAGCAAGCGGGACGGACTCTACGAGCAGTACTTC.

The V call is TRBV30, the J call TRBJ2-5, with D perhaps TRBD1 (6 bases). This CDR3 has 14 amino acids. V was shortened by 2 bases and J by 4 bases, with 14 bases between the two germline ends. Germline V lookup: CDR1 GTSNPN, CDR2 SVGIG (reference sequence). The CDR3 loop is CAWSPGALGETQYF. CDR3 coding DNA: TGTGCCTGGAGTCCAGGGGCGCTGGGAGAGACCCAGTACTTC.

The sample holds a few counts of this clone. The chain combines TRBV30 with TRBJ1-5; D is unresolved. This CDR3 is built from 13 residues. Trimming removed 7 bases from V and 8 bases from J, with 18 bases in between. Germline assignment: CDR1 GTSNPN and CDR2 SVGIG (reference sequence). CDR3 residues: CAFSIAFMEPQHF. In DNA form, the CDR3 reads TGTGCCTTCAGCATAGCCTTCATGGAGCCCCAGCATTTT. Complete variable domain (other parts from reference TRBV30 and TRBJ1-5): SQTIHQWPATLVQPVGSPLSLECTVEGTSNPNLYWYRQAAGRGLQLLFYSVGIGQISSEVPQNLSASRPQDRQFILSSKKLLLSDSGFYLCAFSIAFMEPQHFGDGTRLSIL.

The chain employs TRBV30 and TRBJ1-1; 7 bases agree with TRBD1. The germline CDR1 and CDR2 sequences are GTSNPN and SVGIG (reference sequence). This CDR3 contains 13 residues. V was clipped by 2 bases and J by 4 bases; unmatched bases: 4. For the CDR3, the DNA is TGTGCCTGGAGTTCAGGGGGGATCACTGAAGCTTTCTTT. Encoded protein: CAWSSGGITEAFF.

The chain employs TRBV7-9 and TRBJ2-2, with D hard to call. V lost 4 bases to trimming and J lost 7 bases, with 4 bases between them. The CDR3 has 11 residues. Per germline, CDR1 SEHNR and CDR2 FQNEAQ (reference sequence). In DNA, the CDR3 is TGTGCCAGCAGCTCTAGCGGGGAGCTGTTTTTT. Amino acids: CASSSSGELFF. Drawing the rest from reference TRBV7-9 and TRBJ2-2, the complete variable domain is DTGVSQNPRHKITKRGQNVTFRCDPISEHNRLYWYRQTLGQGPEFLTYFQNEAQLEKSRLLSDRFSAERPKGSFSTLEIQRTEQGDSAMYLCASSSSGELFFGEGSRLTVL.

The chain uses TRBV7-6 and TRBJ2-2; maybe TRBD1 (6 bases). The CDR3 has 16 residues. Germline CDR1 SGHVS, CDR2 FNYEAQ. Trimming removed 5 bases at V and 0 bases at J, with 13 bases between. The CDR3 here is CASSIDGTSNTGELFF. The CDR3 DNA sequence: TGTGCCAGCAGCATTGATGGGACATCGAACACCGGGGAGCTGTTTTTT.

The CDR3 region is CATEGGGYLNTDTQYF. The CDR3 nucleotides read TGTGCCACCGAAGGGGGGGGGTACCTCAACACAGATACGCAGTATTTT. The V call is TRBV6-6, the J call TRBJ2-3; D perhaps matches TRBD2 (7 bases). This CDR3 comprises 16 residues. Trimming took 10 bases from V and 2 from J, leaving 22 bases between them. CDR1 and CDR2 (germline): MNHNY, SVGAGI (reference sequence).

This clone was counted a single time. V gene TRBV4-3 combines with J gene TRBJ2-7, with 7 bases matching TRBD2. J gave up 1 base and V 4 bases, and 7 bases lay outside the gene matches. The CDR3 spans 15 residues. Germline-derived CDR1 and CDR2 are LGHNA and YSLEER. CDR3 nucleotide sequence: TGCGCCAGCAGCCTCGAAGCGGGAAATTCCTACGAGCAGTACTTC. Protein sequence: CASSLEAGNSYEQYF.

This clone was observed a few times. This chain uses TRBV11-3 with TRBJ2-5; 10 bases map to TRBD1. V gave up 5 bases and J gave up 2 bases; unmatched junction bases: 5. The germline V gene has CDR1 SGHNT and CDR2 YENEEA. The CDR3 extends over 15 amino acids. The CDR3 nucleotides are TGTGCCAGCAGCCCTGGACAGGGGGAGCAAGAGACCCAGTACTTC. Protein sequence: CASSPGQGEQETQYF.

The chain links TRBV2 to TRBJ1-5, with D tentatively TRBD1 (6 bases). CDR1 is SNHLY and CDR2 is FYNNEI in the germline V gene. The CDR3 is 11 amino acids. The CDR3 protein is CAQGSNQPQHF. CDR3 DNA sequence: TGTGCACAGGGTAGCAATCAGCCCCAGCATTTT.